What follows are 20 T cell receptor beta chains derived from one specimen sequenced in a study of T cell changes during pregnancy in multiple sclerosis. Using immunoSEQ multiplex PCR, the repertoire was profiled, and TCRdb retains in-frame clones only, with some absent. The sample records tens of thousands of clones, 70% to 90% being singletons. The sample in question was CD8+ T cells from peripheral blood mononuclear cells, obtained in the second trimester of pregnancy. All receptors come from a female donor with multiple sclerosis, enrolled in a pregnancy study.

Only one count was recorded for this clone. This rearrangement joins TRBV13 to TRBJ1-1, with a weak D call TRBD1 (6 bases). Trimming left V 6 bases short and J 0 bases short, with 14 bases between. Germline V gene lookup returns CDR1 PRHDT and CDR2 FYEKMQ (reference sequence). The CDR3 has 15 residues. CDR3 sequence reads: CASRRPDRMNTEAFF. The CDR3 nucleotides are TGTGCCAGCAGACGGCCGGACAGAATGAACACTGAAGCTTTCTTT.

The chain recombines TRBV11-2 with TRBJ2-1; weak D call: TRBD2 (6 bases). The V end was cut by 2 bases, the J end by 4 bases, with 9 bases between. The CDR3 totals 14 residues. CDR1 is SGHAT, CDR2 FQNNGV, per germline. CDR3: CASSLLAMYNEQFF. CDR3 nucleotide sequence: TGTGCCAGCAGCTTACTAGCGATGTACAATGAGCAGTTCTTC. Together with reference TRBV11-2 and TRBJ2-1, the CDR3 gives the full variable domain: EAGVAQSPRYKIIEKRQSVAFWCNPISGHATLYWYQQILGQGPKLLIQFQNNGVVDDSQLPKDRFSAERLKGVDSTLKIQPAKLEDSAVYLCASSLLAMYNEQFFGPGTRLTVL.

This chain links TRBV4-3 with TRBJ2-2; D is perhaps TRBD2 (5 bases). This CDR3 comprises 16 residues. Germline V CDR1 and CDR2: LGHNA, YSLEER. V shed 2 bases and J shed 2 bases, with 12 bases lying between them. The CDR3 spells CASSQWKDSNTGELFF. The CDR3 DNA reads as TGCGCCAGCAGCCAATGGAAGGACTCTAACACCGGGGAGCTGTTTTTT.

The rearrangement uses TRBV29-1 and TRBJ2-1; tentatively, D is TRBD2 (6 bases). Germline V gene sequence: CDR1 SQVTM, CDR2 ANQGSEA. V lost 0 bases and J 3 bases, leaving 6 bases between the germline ends. CDR3 length equals 13 residues. The CDR3 DNA sequence: TGCAGCGTTGAAGAGCGGGACTACAATGAGCAGTTCTTC. This encodes CSVEERDYNEQFF.

J is TRBJ2-7 and V is TRBV11-3; TRBD2 might be the D (6 bases). Per germline, CDR1 SGHNT and CDR2 YENEEA. Between the trimmed V and J ends, which lost 2 bases and 1 base, there was a span of 6 bases. The CDR3 extends over 13 amino acids. Here the CDR3 reads CASSLRGSYEQYF. CDR3 sequence (DNA): TGTGCCAGCAGCTTACGGGGGTCCTACGAGCAGTACTTC.

CDR3 amino acids: CASRLGTEAFF. Written as DNA, the CDR3 is TGTGCCAGCAGACTTGGGACAGAAGCTTTCTTT. This rearrangement joins TRBV27 to TRBJ1-1, with D possibly TRBD1 on 6 matching bases. This CDR3 has 11 residues. Per germline, CDR1 MNHEY and CDR2 SMNVEV (reference sequence). The V end was cut by 6 bases, the J end by 8 bases, with 10 bases between.

In DNA form, the CDR3 reads TGCGCCAGCAGCCACACCCCTGAGGTGCCTGAAGCTTTCTTT. This gives the protein CASSHTPEVPEAFF. J is TRBJ1-1 and V is TRBV4-1; D uncertain. Trimming shortened V by 3 bases and J by 6 bases, and 14 bases separated the two germline ends. CDR1 and CDR2 from the germline V gene are MGHRA and YSYEKL. This CDR3 comprises 14 residues.

The chain has TRBV2 and TRBJ2-3; 12 nucleotides agree with TRBD2. Germline V gene data show CDR1 as SNHLY and CDR2 as FYNNEI. CDR3 size: 17 residues. The junction had 8 bases not matched to a gene; V was cut back by 7 bases and J by 0 bases. This CDR3 is CASTTGLAGTSTDTQYF. Here the CDR3 DNA reads TGTGCCAGCACTACAGGACTAGCGGGAACTAGCACAGATACGCAGTATTTT.

The count of this clone is one. This chain joins TRBV29-1 and TRBJ2-3; 7 nucleotides match TRBD2. Germline CDR1 SQVTM, CDR2 ANQGSEA. The CDR3 is 15 amino acids. V lost 0 bases, J lost 4 bases, and 7 bases stayed unmatched. For the CDR3, the DNA is TGCAGCGTTGAAGATCTGCGGGAGATACCAGATACGCAGTATTTT. It specifies CSVEDLREIPDTQYF.

V gene TRBV27 combines with J gene TRBJ2-1; TRBD2 agrees at 10 bases. The CDR3 covers 17 residues. Unmatched junction bases numbered 13, after V lost 2 bases and J lost 9 bases. In germline, CDR1 is MNHEY, CDR2 SMNVEV (reference sequence). The CDR3 reads CASSLEGLAGVKGEQFF. CDR3 sequence (DNA): TGTGCCAGCAGTTTAGAAGGGCTAGCGGGAGTTAAGGGTGAGCAGTTCTTC.

The chain recombines TRBV7-6 with TRBJ2-1; the match to TRBD2 covers 13 bases. The germline CDR1 and CDR2 sequences are SGHVS and FNYEAQ. V was pared by 5 bases and J by 7 bases, with 5 bases of the junction left unmatched. The CDR3 length is 15 residues. CDR3 in DNA: TGTGCCAGCAGCCGGACTAGCGGGAGTGGTAATGAGCAGTTCTTC. Its translation is CASSRTSGSGNEQFF.

V usage is TRBV7-3 and J usage is TRBJ1-2; 8 nucleotides line up with TRBD1. Losses at the gene ends were 6 bases for V and 10 bases for J; bases not matched to a gene: 10. CDR1 SGHTA and CDR2 FQGTGA come from the germline V gene. This CDR3 is built from 13 residues. The CDR3 is CASRWDRTSDYTF. The DNA for the CDR3 is TGTGCCAGCAGATGGGACAGGACCAGTGACTACACCTTC.

The rearrangement links TRBV6-1 to TRBJ2-5; TRBD2 matches 8 bases. J gave up 4 bases and V 1 base, and 11 bases lay outside the gene matches. This CDR3 has 17 amino acids. The germline V gene has CDR1 MNHNS and CDR2 SASEGT. DNA for the CDR3: TGTGCCAGCAGTGAAGTGGCGGGAGGATCGAGGGGAGAGACCCAGTACTTC. This codes for CASSEVAGGSRGETQYF.

CDR3 sequence: CATSRSPPLAGHYNEQFF. CDR3 coding DNA: TGTGCCACCAGCAGATCCCCGCCCTTAGCGGGACATTACAATGAGCAGTTCTTC. This chain joins TRBV15 and TRBJ2-1; 8 bases agree with TRBD2. Per the germline V gene, CDR1 is LNHNV and CDR2 is YYDKDF (reference sequence). This CDR3 comprises 18 residues. The V segment lost 2 bases and the J segment 4 bases; nucleotides outside the gene matches: 13.

The rearrangement joins TRBV27 to TRBJ2-3, with a possible D match to TRBD1 (6 bases). Trimming left V 2 bases short and J 0 bases short, with 12 bases between. The CDR3 has 16 residues. In germline, CDR1 is MNHEY, CDR2 SMNVEV (reference sequence). DNA for the CDR3: TGTGCCAGCAGTTTACTCGGGACAATCAGCACAGATACGCAGTATTTT. This gives the protein CASSLLGTISTDTQYF.

This clone has only one observation. This rearrangement joins TRBV11-1 to TRBJ2-7; possible D gene TRBD2, 5 bases. Germline values: CDR1 SGHAT, CDR2 FQDESV (reference sequence). The CDR3 length is 14 residues. V was clipped by 0 bases and J by 3 bases, with 9 bases between them. The CDR3 here is CASSLALGSYEQYF. The CDR3 DNA reads TGTGCCAGCAGCTTAGCGCTTGGGAGCTACGAGCAGTACTTC.

V usage is TRBV28 and J usage is TRBJ2-2; the D is unclear. CDR3 length: 15 amino acids. CDR1 is MDHEN, CDR2 SYDVKM, per germline. Trimming shortened V by 3 bases and J by 4 bases, and 12 bases separated the two germline ends. Written as DNA, the CDR3 is TGTGCCAGCAGTTTTACTTGGCGGAGCACCGGGGAGCTGTTTTTT. Its translation is CASSFTWRSTGELFF.

The count of this clone is one. The chain combines TRBV4-3 with TRBJ1-1, with 8 bases lining up with TRBD1. Germline-derived CDR1 and CDR2 are LGHNA and YSLEER. The CDR3 is 17 amino acids. V dropped 0 bases and J dropped 3; count of bases not matched to a gene: 9. The CDR3 sequence is CASSQDPGTGGYTEAFF. The DNA for the CDR3 is TGCGCCAGCAGCCAAGACCCCGGGACAGGAGGGTACACTGAAGCTTTCTTT.

The CDR3 is CASSPGYLYEQYF. In DNA, the CDR3 is TGTGCCAGCAGTCCAGGGTATCTCTACGAGCAGTACTTC. The chain joins TRBV27 to TRBJ2-7; tentative D call: TRBD1 (5 bases). Germline V gives CDR1 MNHEY, CDR2 SMNVEV (reference sequence). Trimming cost V 5 bases and J 3 bases, with 11 bases left between them. This CDR3 contains 13 residues.

CDR3 loop: CASSLFSEVRGYTF. The CDR3 DNA reads TGTGCCAGCAGCTTGTTTAGCGAAGTGAGGGGCTACACCTTC. The V and J genes are TRBV5-4 and TRBJ1-2; D gene unclear. The germline V gene encodes CDR1 SGHNT and CDR2 YYREEE (reference sequence). This CDR3 is 14 amino acids long. Trimming took off 1 base at V and 8 bases at J, with 15 bases between the two ends.